This TCR beta chain was sequenced in a study of regulatory T cells in long-lasting Graves disease (dated by TCRdb to the early 2020s). Study-wide context: In the newly diagnosed Graves' disease group, patients had been taking antithyroid drugs for less than 3 months. TCR sequencing covered 13 persistent and 20 or so newly diagnosed Graves' disease patients, some 35 samples in total. The study took place in China and was registered as a clinical trial. Patients with persistent Graves' disease were compared with patients with newly diagnosed Graves' disease using TCR sequencing and RNA sequencing of peripheral blood. Findings and caveats that apply to the study as a whole: Lower TCR Shannon entropy and fewer highly expanded clones were observed in persistent Graves' disease patients than in newly diagnosed patients, which suggested clonal expansion. Preferential use of TRBV28, TRBJ1-2 and TRBJ2-5 was observed in persistent disease, whereas TRBV20-1 and TRBJ2-1 were favored in newly diagnosed disease. The study examined only peripheral blood because the primary lesion, thyroid tissue, could not be accessed. The authors acknowledged the small sample size as a limitation that may reduce accuracy. A larger number of public clonotypes was shared among persistent patients (fewer than 3,000) than among newly diagnosed patients (around 970). Only the TCR beta chain was sequenced and analyzed.

Libraries were made using multiplex PCR. The instrument given in TCRdb is Illumina HiSeq 4000. TCR beta libraries were built with iRepertoire HTBI primers and Arm-PCR amplification of CDR3 regions. PCR products were gel purified before sequencing. On the study's bioinformatics: Gene usage analysis of CDR3 amino acid clonotypes used the roughly 60 TRBV and 14 TRBJ segments found across samples. COPE and FqMerger were used to merge filtered high-quality paired reads into contigs. BLAST was used to align contigs to IMGT TRBV, TRBD and TRBJ reference genes, with CDR3 defined following IMGT. Any clonotype with a frequency above 0.1% was classified as a highly expanded clone. Shannon entropy was used to measure repertoire diversity, and the Gini coefficient was used to measure V-J evenness. A clonotype was considered public if more than one individual shared it. TCRdb ran its own pipeline on the public reads, namely fastp trimming at Q25 and MiXCR clone calling, and kept in-frame beta chains. Each CDR3 protein appears once, grouped with its most common genes and DNA. TCRdb assigned the V and J calls; the authors' analysis was not used. The sample yields about 370,000 distinct CDR3 sequences; roughly 15% were counted once. Of the sample, roughly 20% falls within the top ten clones.

The CDR3 numbers 17 residues from cysteine through phenylalanine. Only the CDR3 part of the read is kept: 51 bases, read in frame from the first base. At the junction V is shortened by 0 bases and J by 6 bases, with 18 bases in between. Taken from the germline V gene, the CDR1 and CDR2 loops are SGHNT and YENEEA. The table lists this clonotype with a count of one. The antigen it recognizes is unknown. Nothing much larger sits one base from this clone, and base qualities are not available. One read is thin evidence. Per the publication, the time point label means: newly diagnosed GD, antithyroid drugs for less than 3 months. For both TCR sequencing and RNA sequencing, RNA was extracted from PBMCs using TRIzol. The diagnosis of Graves' disease followed American Thyroid Association guidelines. Patients for the study were recruited at an endocrinology department in Xi'an, China. From each patient, around 9 milliliters of peripheral blood was collected into an EDTA anticoagulant tube. Ficoll Paque Plus density gradient separation was used to isolate PBMCs, and no additional T cell sorting was done. An Agilent 2100 Bioanalyzer and agarose gel were used to check RNA quality, and a NanoDrop 2000 was used to measure RNA concentration.

This material consisted of peripheral blood mononuclear cells (PBMCs), taken at new diagnosis, from a patient treated with antithyroid drugs. The sequence joins TRBV11-3 to TRBJ1-3; TRBD1 might be the D gene, on 5 matching bases. This clonotype was obtained from a female donor with Graves disease. The sequence in DNA is TGTGCCAGCAGCTTAGAATGGTTCATGGGGCGAAAAAACACCATATATTTT. This codes for CASSLEWFMGRKNTIYF.